These T cell receptor beta chains were read from a single sample in a study of OX40 agonist ivuxolimab in advanced cancers. The method was immunoSEQ multiplex PCR; TCRdb's version includes in-frame clones alone and lacks a portion of them. The repertoire holds 82,000 or so clones, more than 80% seen once, with 2% to 2.5% in the top ten. The specimen was CD4+ or CD8+ T cells sorted from blood, collected in a trial of the OX40 agonist ivuxolimab. These receptors were collected from an adult with an advanced solid tumor such as melanoma, head and neck, liver or kidney cancer. CDR3s include the opening cysteine and the closing phenylalanine or tryptophan. The order of the fields is J gene, V gene, D gene, clone size, CDR3 protein, CDR3 DNA. The D gene is left open where the match is weak. Clone size is given for some rows only: seen once, a few or many times, or a class if the clone is expanded.

TRBJ2-5 | TRBV7-3 | TRBD2 | NA | CASSFGSSGGFQETQYF | TGTGCCAGCAGCTTCGGGTCTAGCGGGGGTTTCCAAGAGACCCAGTACTTC
TRBJ2-2 | TRBV9 | NA | NA | CASSVAHDYNTGELFF | TGTGCCAGCAGCGTAGCCCATGACTACAACACCGGGGAGCTGTTTTTT
TRBJ1-3 | TRBV28 | NA | NA | CASSYNSGNTIYF | TGTGCCAGCAGCTACAACTCTGGAAACACCATATATTTT
TRBJ2-1 | TRBV5-4 | TRBD2 | NA | CASSLGLDSGGGNEQFF | TGTGCCAGCAGCTTGGGTTTGGATAGCGGGGGCGGGAATGAGCAGTTCTTC
TRBJ1-1 | TRBV7-9 | NA | NA | CASSQQQGNTEAFF | TGTGCCAGCAGCCAACAACAGGGGAACACTGAAGCTTTCTTT
TRBJ1-2 | TRBV25-1 | NA | once | CASSDGTDANYGYTF | TGTGCCAGCAGTGACGGGACCGACGCTAACTATGGCTACACCTTC
TRBJ1-6 | TRBV5-6 | NA | NA | CASSLVSYNSPLHF | TGTGCCAGCAGCTTGGTCTCCTATAATTCACCCCTCCACTTT
TRBJ2-3 | TRBV10-3 | NA | NA | CAISESGGRGGVAEDTQYF | TGTGCCATCAGTGAGTCAGGGGGGCGAGGAGGAGTAGCGGAGGATACGCAGTATTTT
TRBJ1-1 | TRBV19 | TRBD1 | NA | CASSDRGGTEAFF | TGTGCCAGTAGTGACAGGGGGGGGACTGAAGCTTTCTTT
TRBJ1-5 | TRBV30 | NA | NA | CAWSTGPGGNQPQHF | TGTGCCTGGTCTACGGGACCGGGGGGGAATCAGCCCCAGCATTTT
TRBJ1-1 | TRBV6-6 | NA | once | CASSYGAGNTEAFF | TGTGCCAGCAGTTATGGGGCAGGGAACACTGAAGCTTTCTTT
TRBJ1-1 | TRBV6-1 | NA | few | CASSEAGGPAVEAFF | TGTGCCAGCAGTGAAGCCGGGGGACCGGCTGTCGAAGCTTTCTTT
TRBJ1-6 | TRBV11-2 | TRBD1 | NA | CASSLGTGTGSPLHF | TGTGCCAGCAGCTTGGGGACAGGAACGGGCTCACCCCTCCACTTT
TRBJ1-5 | TRBV5-5 | TRBD1 | large | CASSGTTGGLGNQPQHF | TGTGCCAGCAGCGGAACAACAGGGGGCTTGGGCAATCAGCCCCAGCATTTT
TRBJ1-1 | TRBV7-2 | NA | NA | CASFVHSRGPGTEAFF | TGTGCCAGCTTTGTACATTCGCGGGGCCCGGGCACTGAAGCTTTCTTT
TRBJ2-6 | TRBV4-2 | TRBD1 | NA | CASSQEWGTESSGANVLTF | TGTGCCAGCAGCCAAGAGTGGGGGACAGAGAGCTCTGGGGCCAACGTCCTGACTTTC
TRBJ2-7 | TRBV7-2 | TRBD1 | NA | CASSLDGTASYEQYF | TGTGCCAGCAGCTTAGACGGGACAGCGTCCTACGAGCAGTACTTC
TRBJ1-1 | TRBV6-5 | TRBD1 | NA | CASSLSPGTALTEAFF | TGTGCCAGCAGTTTAAGTCCGGGGACAGCGCTGACTGAAGCTTTCTTT
TRBJ1-2 | TRBV19 | TRBD1 | NA | CASGQGSYGYTF | TGTGCCAGCGGACAGGGGTCCTATGGCTACACCTTC
TRBJ2-7 | TRBV11-3 | NA | NA | CASSLRPAYEQYF | TGTGCCAGCAGCTTAAGGCCAGCCTACGAGCAGTACTTC
TRBJ2-1 | TRBV4-2 | TRBD2 | NA | CASSLGTSRRYNEQFF | TGTGCCAGCAGCCTTGGGACTAGTAGGAGGTACAATGAGCAGTTCTTC
TRBJ1-3 | TRBV28 | NA | NA | CASSLRGRSAGNTIYF | TGTGCCAGCAGTTTACGTGGGCGGTCGGCTGGAAACACCATATATTTT
TRBJ1-4 | TRBV28 | NA | NA | CASSRDRIRNEKLFF | TGTGCCAGCAGTCGAGACAGGATTCGGAATGAAAAACTGTTTTTT
TRBJ2-6 | TRBV4-1 | NA | NA | CASSQEWRAGANVLTF | TGCGCCAGCAGCCAAGAATGGAGGGCTGGGGCCAACGTCCTGACTTTC
TRBJ1-6 | TRBV28 | TRBD1 | once | CASSSPDRGYSPLHF | TGTGCCAGCAGCTCTCCCGACAGGGGGTATTCACCCCTCCACTTT
TRBJ2-3 | TRBV5-1 | TRBD2 | NA | CASSGGLAGSTDTQYF | TGCGCCAGCAGCGGGGGACTAGCGGGTAGCACAGATACGCAGTATTTT
TRBJ1-5 | TRBV11-1 | NA | NA | CASSWGSNQPQHF | TGTGCCAGCAGCTGGGGGTCAAACCAGCCCCAGCATTTT
TRBJ1-5 | TRBV2 | NA | NA | CASGVSVNQPQHF | TGTGCCAGCGGCGTTAGTGTCAATCAGCCCCAGCATTTT
TRBJ2-7 | TRBV30 | TRBD2 | NA | CAWSSASGGALGSEQYF | TGTGCCTGGAGTTCGGCTAGCGGGGGGGCTTTGGGTTCCGAGCAGTACTTC
TRBJ1-2 | TRBV6-6 | NA | NA | CASSYDTGENYGYTF | TGTGCCAGCAGTTACGACACCGGAGAAAACTATGGCTACACCTTC
TRBJ2-1 | TRBV6-1 | NA | NA | CASSDPVRFF | TGTGCCAGCAGTGACCCAGTTCGGTTCTTC
TRBJ1-2 | TRBV6-5 | TRBD1 | NA | CASSSTGDNYGYTF | TGTGCCAGCAGTTCAACAGGGGATAACTATGGCTACACCTTC
TRBJ2-3 | TRBV5-1 | NA | NA | CASSFGQATDTQYF | TGCGCCAGCAGCTTTGGACAAGCCACAGATACGCAGTATTTT
TRBJ1-6 | TRBV7-2 | NA | NA | CASSFYSLSYNSPLHF | TGTGCCAGCAGCTTTTACAGCCTCTCCTATAATTCACCCCTCCACTTT
TRBJ2-7 | TRBV4-3 | NA | NA | CASSMGYLSYEQYF | TGCGCCAGCAGTATGGGGTACCTCTCCTACGAGCAGTACTTC
TRBJ1-4 | TRBV9 | NA | few | CASSAQTGTGNEKLFF | TGTGCCAGCAGCGCTCAAACAGGGACCGGTAATGAAAAACTGTTTTTT
TRBJ2-5 | TRBV5-1 | NA | NA | CASSPNQGGQETQYF | TGCGCCAGCAGCCCGAATCAGGGTGGGCAAGAGACCCAGTACTTC
TRBJ2-5 | TRBV9 | TRBD2 | NA | CASSVAGGPQETQYF | TGTGCCAGCAGCGTAGCGGGGGGGCCCCAAGAGACCCAGTACTTC
TRBJ1-2 | TRBV28 | TRBD1 | NA | CASSRDREGYTF | TGTGCCAGCAGTCGGGACAGGGAAGGCTACACCTTC
TRBJ1-3 | TRBV5-6 | NA | NA | CASSFPVGGNTIYF | TGTGCCAGCAGCTTTCCCGTGGGAGGAAACACCATATATTTT
TRBJ2-5 | TRBV7-2 | NA | NA | CASSLVGGATKTQYF | TGTGCCAGCAGCTTAGTAGGGGGGGCAACGAAGACCCAGTACTTC
TRBJ2-5 | TRBV5-4 | NA | NA | CASSIRGNQETQYF | TGTGCCAGCAGTATCCGGGGCAACCAAGAGACCCAGTACTTC
TRBJ1-2 | TRBV5-6 | NA | NA | CASSLRAEGGYTF | TGTGCCAGCAGCTTGCGGGCAGAAGGGGGCTACACCTTC
TRBJ2-5 | TRBV30 | NA | NA | CAWSVPVPRGGTGAQYF | TGTGCCTGGAGTGTTCCCGTCCCGAGGGGGGGGACTGGGGCCCAGTACTTC
TRBJ1-1 | TRBV27 | NA | NA | CASRGPYTEAFF | TGTGCCAGCAGGGGCCCGTACACTGAAGCTTTCTTT
TRBJ2-5 | TRBV5-1 | TRBD2 | NA | CASSLFSGGQETQYF | TGCGCCAGCAGCTTGTTTAGCGGGGGCCAAGAGACCCAGTACTTC
TRBJ1-4 | TRBV5-5 | NA | NA | CASSLIPAGATNEKLFF | TGTGCCAGCAGCTTGATCCCCGCAGGGGCAACTAATGAAAAACTGTTTTTT
TRBJ2-7 | TRBV6-1 | TRBD1 | NA | CASSDAGRGTREQYF | TGTGCCAGCAGTGATGCCGGCAGGGGGACGAGGGAGCAGTACTTC
TRBJ1-6 | TRBV6-1 | NA | NA | CASSDSLLILLHF | TGTGCCAGCAGTGACAGCCTACTTATTCTCCTCCACTTT
TRBJ2-3 | TRBV7-9 | NA | NA | CASSPKTRLADTQYF | TGTGCCAGCAGCCCGAAGACACGGCTGGCAGATACGCAGTATTTT
TRBJ1-1 | TRBV6-4 | NA | NA | CASSHLGLNTEAFF | TGTGCCAGCAGCCACCTTGGCTTGAACACTGAAGCTTTCTTT
TRBJ2-7 | TRBV20-1 | NA | NA | CSASREYEQYF | TGCAGTGCTAGCCGCGAGTACGAGCAGTACTTC